This T cell receptor beta chain was recovered during a study of quantifying T cell responses using KT2 cells. Whole-study context: TCR alpha and beta constant-region primers primed reverse transcription of RNA.

Unfractionated PBMC were spiked with known numbers of KT2 clone cells. This CDR3 has 15 residues. Germline V gene data show CDR1 as DFQATT and CDR2 as SNEGSKA (reference sequence). V was clipped by 5 bases and J by 0 bases, with 15 bases between them. Each cDNA got a UMI-containing oligo ligated at its 3' end. The first PCR ran three to four cycles with an equimolar RC1.1 and RC1.2 beta primer mix. From the UMI-ligation and nested PCR reads, TCRdb called clonotypes with MiXCR, one entry per CDR3 protein. The sample shows 25,000 to 40,000 distinct CDR3 sequences, around 10% of them seen only once. This clonotype was observed a few times.

The sequence came from a human donor. The sample comprised PBMCs spiked with cells of the T cell clone KT2. The chain joins TRBV20-1 to TRBJ2-3, with D possibly TRBD1 on 7 matching bases. Here the CDR3 reads CSAVQGGLSTDTQYF. As DNA, the CDR3 is TGCAGTGCTGTCCAGGGGGGCCTCAGCACAGATACGCAGTATTTT.